These T cell receptor beta chains were read from a single sample in a study of a mutant IDH1 vaccine in newly diagnosed glioma. The antigens these receptors bind are not known. Method: immunoSEQ multiplex PCR; TCRdb's copy keeps in-frame clones and lacks some. The sample lists 30,000 to 35,000 clones, roughly nine tenths occurring once. Sequencing used PBMCs, obtained from a glioma patient whose treatment included an IDH1 peptide vaccine. Source of these receptors: a middle-aged man with glioma. The conserved cysteine and the conserved F or W are not part of the CDR3 here. The order of the fields is CDR3 length, V gene, CDR3 protein.

len: 13; v_gene: TRBV10-3; CDR3aa: AISETSGIRNEQY
len: 12; v_gene: TRBV28; CDR3aa: ASSQDSGIFEQY
len: 12; v_gene: TRBV19; CDR3aa: ASSTSGGNQPQH
len: 13; v_gene: TRBV28; CDR3aa: ASSSMTDITDTQY
len: 12; v_gene: TRBV4-3; CDR3aa: ASSQDDSRWELF
len: 11; v_gene: TRBV19; CDR3aa: ASGPGGFEPQH
len: 15; v_gene: TRBV28; CDR3aa: ASSSVREDRGPYEQY
len: 12; v_gene: TRBV29-1; CDR3aa: SVPRGAGTYEQY
len: 14; v_gene: TRBV5-8; CDR3aa: ASSNEGKISNQPQH
len: 19; v_gene: TRBV4-2; CDR3aa: ASSQDWGGQGVEGLKSPLH
len: 13; v_gene: TRBV14; CDR3aa: ASSQVGAAVDTQY
len: 11; v_gene: TRBV5-1; CDR3aa: ASSSGHTYEQY
len: 13; v_gene: TRBV7-3; CDR3aa: ASSLRAREGYEQY
len: 9; v_gene: TRBV20-1; CDR3aa: SARDILEQF
len: 12; v_gene: TRBV7-3; CDR3aa: ASSLDRVNTEAF
len: 13; v_gene: TRBV19; CDR3aa: ASSIDNRGTDTQY
len: 9; v_gene: TRBV7-2; CDR3aa: ASSLFQTAY
len: 9; v_gene: TRBV19; CDR3aa: AGSRRNTIY
len: 10; v_gene: TRBV4-3; CDR3aa: ASSQEGRGAV
len: 12; v_gene: TRBV15; CDR3aa: ATSSSGGGPEAF
len: 11; v_gene: TRBV4-3; CDR3aa: ASSPRGANVLT
len: 11; v_gene: TRBV11-2; CDR3aa: ASVEGFGEKLF
len: 12; v_gene: TRBV5-4; CDR3aa: ASSPVGQGYEQY
len: 15; v_gene: TRBV9; CDR3aa: ASSETGQGASGNTIY
len: 11; v_gene: TRBV5-1; CDR3aa: ASSPTSLETQY
len: 14; v_gene: TRBV27; CDR3aa: ASSLLNFGTVGEQY
len: 13; v_gene: TRBV28; CDR3aa: ASSLGQGPYNEQF
len: 12; v_gene: TRBV6-5; CDR3aa: ASRETGGTGPQH